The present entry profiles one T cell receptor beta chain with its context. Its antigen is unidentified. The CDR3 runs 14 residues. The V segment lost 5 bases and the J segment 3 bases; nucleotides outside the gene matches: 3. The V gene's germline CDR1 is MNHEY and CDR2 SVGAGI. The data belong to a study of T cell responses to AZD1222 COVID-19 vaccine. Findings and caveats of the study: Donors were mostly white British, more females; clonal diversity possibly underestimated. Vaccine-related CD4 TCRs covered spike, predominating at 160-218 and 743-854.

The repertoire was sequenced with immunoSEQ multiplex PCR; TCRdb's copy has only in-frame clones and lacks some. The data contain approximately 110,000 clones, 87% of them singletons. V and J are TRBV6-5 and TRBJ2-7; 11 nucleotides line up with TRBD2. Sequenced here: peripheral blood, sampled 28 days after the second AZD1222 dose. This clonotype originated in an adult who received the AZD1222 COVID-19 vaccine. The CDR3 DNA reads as TGTGCCAGCAGTACTAGCGGGGGAATCTACGAGCAGTACTTC. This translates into CASSTSGGIYEQYF.